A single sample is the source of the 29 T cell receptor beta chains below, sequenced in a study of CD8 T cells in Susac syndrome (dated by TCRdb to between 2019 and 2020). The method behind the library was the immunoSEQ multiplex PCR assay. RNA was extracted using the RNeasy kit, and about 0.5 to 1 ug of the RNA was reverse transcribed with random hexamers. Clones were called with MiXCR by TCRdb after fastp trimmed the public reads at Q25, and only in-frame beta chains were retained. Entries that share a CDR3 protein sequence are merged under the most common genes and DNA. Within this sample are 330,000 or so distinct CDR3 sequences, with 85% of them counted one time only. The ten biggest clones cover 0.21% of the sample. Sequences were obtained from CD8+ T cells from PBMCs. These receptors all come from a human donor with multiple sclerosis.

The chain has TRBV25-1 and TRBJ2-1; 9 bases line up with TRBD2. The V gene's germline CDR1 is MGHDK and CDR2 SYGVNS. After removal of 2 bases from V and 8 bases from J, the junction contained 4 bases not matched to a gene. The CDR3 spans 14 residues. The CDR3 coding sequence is TGTGCCAGCAGTGAAGGCGGGAGGGCCGATGAGCAGTTCTTC. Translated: CASSEGGRADEQFF.

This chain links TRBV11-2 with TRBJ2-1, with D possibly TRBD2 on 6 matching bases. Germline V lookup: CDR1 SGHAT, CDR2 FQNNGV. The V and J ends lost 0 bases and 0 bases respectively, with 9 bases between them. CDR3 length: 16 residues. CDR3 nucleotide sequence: TGTGCCAGCAGCTTAGAGGTCGGGAGCTCCTACAATGAGCAGTTCTTC. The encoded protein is CASSLEVGSSYNEQFF.

The CDR3 DNA sequence: TGTGCCAGCACCTCCCAGATTGCTAGCACAGATACGCAGTATTTT. This codes for CASTSQIASTDTQYF. J is TRBJ2-3 and V is TRBV27; D is ambiguous. The CDR3 loop spans 15 amino acids. The V end was cut by 7 bases, the J end by 0 bases, with 14 bases between. CDR1 and CDR2 (germline): MNHEY, SMNVEV (reference sequence).

The CDR3 is CAISDLRGTGDGYTF. In DNA form, the CDR3 reads TGTGCCATCAGTGACCTACGGGGGACAGGAGACGGCTACACCTTC. V is TRBV10-3 and J is TRBJ1-2; 8 positions match TRBD1. Germline V gene lookup returns CDR1 ENHRY and CDR2 SYGVKD. The CDR3 extends over 15 amino acids. Germline trimming cut 3 bases from V and 8 bases from J; bases unmatched to any gene: 11.

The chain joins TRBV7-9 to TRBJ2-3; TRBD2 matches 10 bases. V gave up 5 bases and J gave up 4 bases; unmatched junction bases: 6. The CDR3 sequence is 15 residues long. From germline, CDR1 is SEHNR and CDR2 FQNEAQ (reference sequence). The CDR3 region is CASSVLAGSPDTQYF. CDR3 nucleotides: TGTGCCAGCAGCGTACTAGCGGGGAGTCCAGATACGCAGTATTTT.

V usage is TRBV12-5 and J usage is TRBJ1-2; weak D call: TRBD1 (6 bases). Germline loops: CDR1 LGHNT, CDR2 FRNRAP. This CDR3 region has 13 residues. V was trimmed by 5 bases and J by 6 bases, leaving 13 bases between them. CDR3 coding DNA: TGTGCTAGTGGTCTACAGGGAACTGATGGCTACACCTTC. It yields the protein CASGLQGTDGYTF.

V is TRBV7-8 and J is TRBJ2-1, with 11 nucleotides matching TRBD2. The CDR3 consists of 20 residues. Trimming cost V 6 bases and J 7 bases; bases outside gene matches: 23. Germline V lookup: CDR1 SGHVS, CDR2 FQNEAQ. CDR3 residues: CASRSGIAGGIDLNENEQFF. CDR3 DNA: TGTGCCAGCAGGTCCGGGATAGCGGGAGGGATCGACCTAAACGAGAATGAGCAGTTCTTC.

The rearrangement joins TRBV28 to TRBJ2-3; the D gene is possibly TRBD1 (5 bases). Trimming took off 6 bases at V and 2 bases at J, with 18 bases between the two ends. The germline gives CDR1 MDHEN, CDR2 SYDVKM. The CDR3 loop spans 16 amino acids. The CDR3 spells CASSVPHMGLTDTQYF. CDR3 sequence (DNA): TGTGCCAGCAGCGTACCCCATATGGGGCTCACAGATACGCAGTATTTT.

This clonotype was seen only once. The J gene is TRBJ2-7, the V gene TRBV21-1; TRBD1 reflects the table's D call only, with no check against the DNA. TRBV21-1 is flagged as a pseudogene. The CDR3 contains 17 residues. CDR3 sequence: CASSKSPGQGRPYEQYF. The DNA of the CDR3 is TGTGCCAGCAGCAAATCCCCCGGTCAGGGACGCCCCTACGAGCAGTACTTC.

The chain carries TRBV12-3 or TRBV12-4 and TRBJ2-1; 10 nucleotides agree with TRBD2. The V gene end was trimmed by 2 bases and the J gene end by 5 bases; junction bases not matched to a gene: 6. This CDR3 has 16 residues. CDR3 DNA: TGTGCCAGCAGTTTATTCGAGCGGGAGGGCGACAATGAGCAGTTCTTC. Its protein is CASSLFEREGDNEQFF.

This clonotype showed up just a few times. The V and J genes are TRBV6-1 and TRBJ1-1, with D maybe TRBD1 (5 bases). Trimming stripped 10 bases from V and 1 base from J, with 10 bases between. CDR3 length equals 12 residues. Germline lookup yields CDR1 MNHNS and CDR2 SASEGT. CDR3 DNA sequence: TGTGCCACCACGGGGGAGAACACTGAAGCTTTCTTT. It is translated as CATTGENTEAFF.

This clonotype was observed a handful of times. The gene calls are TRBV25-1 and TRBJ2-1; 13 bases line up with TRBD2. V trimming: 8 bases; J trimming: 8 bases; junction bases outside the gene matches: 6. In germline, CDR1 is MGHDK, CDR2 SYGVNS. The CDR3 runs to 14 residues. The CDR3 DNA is TGTGCCAGCTGGACTAGCGGGAGTTCTGATGAGCAGTTCTTC. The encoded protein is CASWTSGSSDEQFF.

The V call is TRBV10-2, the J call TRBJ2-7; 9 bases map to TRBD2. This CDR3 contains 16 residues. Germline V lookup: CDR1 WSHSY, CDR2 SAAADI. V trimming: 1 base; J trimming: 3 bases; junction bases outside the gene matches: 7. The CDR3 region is CASSELRTSVNYEQYF. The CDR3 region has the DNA TGCGCCAGCAGTGAGTTGCGGACTAGCGTCAACTACGAGCAGTACTTC.

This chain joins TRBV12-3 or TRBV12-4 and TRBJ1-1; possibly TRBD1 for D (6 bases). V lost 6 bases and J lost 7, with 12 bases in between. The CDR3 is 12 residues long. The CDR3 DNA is TGTGCCAGCAGCCTGAGACAGGTTGAAGCTTTCTTT. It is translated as CASSLRQVEAFF.

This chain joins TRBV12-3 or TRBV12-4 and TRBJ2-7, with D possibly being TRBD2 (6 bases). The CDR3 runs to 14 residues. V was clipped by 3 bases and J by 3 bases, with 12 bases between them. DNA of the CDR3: TGTGCCAGCAGTTTTCGGGGGATGGACTACGAGCAGTACTTC. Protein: CASSFRGMDYEQYF.

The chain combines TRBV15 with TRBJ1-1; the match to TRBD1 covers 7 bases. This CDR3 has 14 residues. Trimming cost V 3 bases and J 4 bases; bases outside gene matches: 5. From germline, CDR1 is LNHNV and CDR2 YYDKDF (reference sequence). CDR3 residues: CATSSEGGSTEAFF. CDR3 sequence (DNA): TGTGCCACCAGCAGTGAAGGGGGCAGCACTGAAGCTTTCTTT.

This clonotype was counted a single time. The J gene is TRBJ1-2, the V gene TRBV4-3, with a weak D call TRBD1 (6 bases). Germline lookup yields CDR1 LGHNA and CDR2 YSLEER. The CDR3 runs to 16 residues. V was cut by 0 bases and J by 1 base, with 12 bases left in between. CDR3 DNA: TGCGCCAGCAGCCAAGACAGGGGAGGTGATAACTATGGCTACACCTTC. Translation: CASSQDRGGDNYGYTF.

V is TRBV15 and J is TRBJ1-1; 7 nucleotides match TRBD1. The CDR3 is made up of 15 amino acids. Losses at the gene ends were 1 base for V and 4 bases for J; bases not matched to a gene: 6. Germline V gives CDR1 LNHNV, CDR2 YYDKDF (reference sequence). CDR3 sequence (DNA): TGTGCCACCAGCAGAGTTACAGGGGTAGGCACTGAAGCTTTCTTT. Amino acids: CATSRVTGVGTEAFF.

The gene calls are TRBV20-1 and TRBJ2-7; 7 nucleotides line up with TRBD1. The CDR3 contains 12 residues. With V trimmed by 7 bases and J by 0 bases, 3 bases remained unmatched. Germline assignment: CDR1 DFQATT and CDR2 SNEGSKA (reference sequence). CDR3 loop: CSVNRGSYEQYF. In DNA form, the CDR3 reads TGCAGTGTTAACAGGGGCTCCTACGAGCAGTACTTC.

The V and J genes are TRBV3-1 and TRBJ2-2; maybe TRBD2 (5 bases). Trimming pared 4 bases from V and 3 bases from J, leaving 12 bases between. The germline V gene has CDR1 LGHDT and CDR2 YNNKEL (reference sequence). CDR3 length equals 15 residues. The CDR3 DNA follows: TGTGCCAGCAGCCCGGACTTCGGGGACACCGGGGAGCTGTTTTTT. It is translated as CASSPDFGDTGELFF.

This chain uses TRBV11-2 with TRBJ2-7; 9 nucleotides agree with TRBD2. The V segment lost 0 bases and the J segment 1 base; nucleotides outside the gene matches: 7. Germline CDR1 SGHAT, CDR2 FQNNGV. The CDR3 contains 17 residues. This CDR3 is CASSLESVLAGSYEQYF. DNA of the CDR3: TGTGCCAGCAGCTTAGAGTCGGTTCTAGCGGGATCCTACGAGCAGTACTTC.

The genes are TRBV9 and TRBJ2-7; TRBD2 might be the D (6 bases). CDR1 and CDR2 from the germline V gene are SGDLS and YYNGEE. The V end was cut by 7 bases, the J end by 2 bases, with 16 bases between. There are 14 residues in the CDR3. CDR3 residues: CASLLREKAYEQYF. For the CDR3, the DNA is TGTGCCAGCCTTCTTCGGGAGAAGGCCTACGAGCAGTACTTC. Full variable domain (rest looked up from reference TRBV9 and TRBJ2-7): DSGVTQTPKHLITATGQRVTLRCSPRSGDLSVYWYQQSLDQGLQFLIQYYNGEERAKGNILERFSAQQFPDLHSELNLSSLELGDSALYFCASLLREKAYEQYFGPGTRLTVT.

In DNA form, the CDR3 reads TGCGCCAGCAGCTTGGCACTTCCCTCGGGAGTTGGCTACACCTTC. This gives the protein CASSLALPSGVGYTF. This chain links TRBV5-1 with TRBJ1-2; D gene unclear. Looked up from germline, CDR1 is SGHRS and CDR2 is YFSETQ. Between the trimmed V and J ends, which lost 0 bases and 7 bases, there was a span of 16 bases. The CDR3 is 15 residues long.

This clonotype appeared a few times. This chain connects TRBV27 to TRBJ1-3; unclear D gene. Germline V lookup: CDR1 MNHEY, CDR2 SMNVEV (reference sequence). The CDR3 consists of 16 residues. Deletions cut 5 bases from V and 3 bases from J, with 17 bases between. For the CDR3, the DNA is TGTGCCAGCAGTCCGATCCCGGCAGTCCTTGGAAACACCATATATTTT. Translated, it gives CASSPIPAVLGNTIYF.

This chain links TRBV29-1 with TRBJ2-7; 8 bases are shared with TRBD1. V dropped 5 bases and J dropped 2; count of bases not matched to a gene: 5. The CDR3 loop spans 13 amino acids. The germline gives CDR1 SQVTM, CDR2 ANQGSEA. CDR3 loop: CSVTTGAAYEQYF. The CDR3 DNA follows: TGCAGCGTTACGACAGGGGCCGCCTACGAGCAGTACTTC.

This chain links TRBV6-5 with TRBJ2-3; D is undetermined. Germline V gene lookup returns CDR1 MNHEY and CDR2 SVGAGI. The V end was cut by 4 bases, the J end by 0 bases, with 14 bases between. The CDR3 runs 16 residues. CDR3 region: CASSSRAGPSTDTQYF. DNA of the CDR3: TGTGCCAGCAGTTCACGGGCAGGACCGAGCACAGATACGCAGTATTTT.

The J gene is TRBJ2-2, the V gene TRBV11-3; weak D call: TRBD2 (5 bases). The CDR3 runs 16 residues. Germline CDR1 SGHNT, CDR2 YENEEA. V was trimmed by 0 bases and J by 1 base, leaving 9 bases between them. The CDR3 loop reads CASSLDLSGNTGELFF. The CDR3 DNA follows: TGTGCCAGCAGCTTAGACCTCAGCGGGAACACCGGGGAGCTGTTTTTT.

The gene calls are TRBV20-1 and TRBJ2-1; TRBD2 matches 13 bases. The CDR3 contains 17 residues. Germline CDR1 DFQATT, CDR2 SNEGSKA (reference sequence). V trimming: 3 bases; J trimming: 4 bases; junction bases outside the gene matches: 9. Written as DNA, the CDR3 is TGCAGTGCTAGGAGACCCGGGACTAGCGGGGTATACAATGAGCAGTTCTTC. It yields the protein CSARRPGTSGVYNEQFF.

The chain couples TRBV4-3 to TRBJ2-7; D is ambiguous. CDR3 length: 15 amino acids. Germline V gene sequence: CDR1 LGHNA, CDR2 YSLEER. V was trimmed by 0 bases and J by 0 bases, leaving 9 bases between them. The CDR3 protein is CASSQDLGRSYEQYF. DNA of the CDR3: TGCGCCAGCAGCCAAGATTTAGGCCGCTCCTACGAGCAGTACTTC.